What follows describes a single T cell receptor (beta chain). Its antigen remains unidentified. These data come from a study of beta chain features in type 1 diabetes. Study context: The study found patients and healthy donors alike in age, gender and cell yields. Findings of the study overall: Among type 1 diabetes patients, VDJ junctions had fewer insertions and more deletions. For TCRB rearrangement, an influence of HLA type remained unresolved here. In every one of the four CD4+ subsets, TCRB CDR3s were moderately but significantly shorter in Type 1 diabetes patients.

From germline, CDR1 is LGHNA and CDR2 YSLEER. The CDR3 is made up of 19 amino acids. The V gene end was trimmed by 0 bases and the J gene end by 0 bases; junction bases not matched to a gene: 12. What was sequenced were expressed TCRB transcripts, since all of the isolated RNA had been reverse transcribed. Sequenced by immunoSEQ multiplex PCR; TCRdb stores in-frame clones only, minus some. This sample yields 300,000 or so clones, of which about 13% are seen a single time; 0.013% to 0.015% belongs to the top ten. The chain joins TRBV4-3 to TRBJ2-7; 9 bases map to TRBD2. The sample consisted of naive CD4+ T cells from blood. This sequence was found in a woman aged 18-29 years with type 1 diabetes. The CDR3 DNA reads TGCGCCAGCAGCCAAGATGGTCTAGCGGGACAGCTGAGCTCCTACGAGCAGTACGTC. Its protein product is CASSQDGLAGQLSSYEQYV.